This T cell receptor (beta chain) is from a study of cytomegalovirus exposure and HLA in healthy donors. Study-wide findings and caveats: Donor immune exposure was known only as CMV serostatus.

CDR3 size: 15 residues. V was clipped by 5 bases and J by 0 bases, with 11 bases between them. Germline-derived CDR1 and CDR2 are LNHDA and SQIVND (reference sequence). Concerning this clone: The antigen is unknown.

Primers included in the PCR were 60 Vbeta and 13 Jbeta primers. Original methodology: A later analysis tallied tens of millions of unique TCR beta chains, around 11 million of them shared. Produced via immunoSEQ multiplex PCR; TCRdb's table is partial and in-frame only. From that table come the V and J calls and clone size; the DNA was used to work out D and trimming. The ten most abundant clones cover about 0.58% of a sample with about 110,000 clones. The chain has TRBV19 and TRBJ2-1; no reliable D call. The TCR was taken from a man aged 50-60 years in good health and CMV-seronegative. The sample comprised PBMCs. CDR3 bases: TGTGCCAGTAGTTCCAGACAAAACTCCTACAATGAGCAGTTCTTC. Amino acid sequence: CASSSRQNSYNEQFF.